This TCR beta chain was observed in a study of T-cell memory formation after mild COVID-19. Study results and caveats: Researchers found some responding clones in pre-infection memory, a sign that cross-reactive memory joined.

TCRdb re-analysed the 5' RACE reads in MiXCR, keeping a single row per CDR3 protein. The table has hundreds of thousands of distinct CDR3 sequences, roughly an eighth seen once. Many counts were recorded for this clonotype. As yet, its antigen is unknown. The receptor was isolated from a man aged 18 to 30 who had mild COVID-19 (a few samples of this study predate the infection). Cell type and time point are not known. The specimen was PBMCs or a T cell subset sorted from them (not recorded which).

The CDR3 DNA reads as TGTGCCAGCAGCCAAGACCGTGCTACCGGGGGCGAGACCCAGTACTTC. This translates into CASSQDRATGGETQYF. The rearrangement uses TRBV4-2 and TRBJ2-5, with D perhaps given as TRBD1 or TRBD2 (6 bases each). V was shortened by 0 bases and J by 5 bases, with 16 bases between the two germline ends. The germline V gene encodes CDR1 LGHNA and CDR2 YNFKEQ. The CDR3 extends over 16 amino acids.